The 14 T cell receptor beta chains given below trace back to one sample, sequenced in a study of blood T cells in healthy people across ages. For the second PCR, which ran for 7 to 11 cycles, a sample-barcoded 5' primer and a J-beta primer mix were used. Using its own MiXCR run on the 5' RACE reads, TCRdb lists one record per CDR3 protein. The table records about 280,000 distinct CDR3 sequences, roughly 29% of them present only once. The sequenced material came from blood. These receptors all stem from a woman in her 70s in good health.

J is TRBJ2-7 and V is TRBV28, with D unresolved. Trimming took off 2 bases at V and 10 bases at J, with 9 bases between the two ends. Germline loops: CDR1 MDHEN, CDR2 SYDVKM. This CDR3 comprises 11 residues. CDR3 loop: CASSLVGNQYF. CDR3 DNA sequence: TGTGCCAGCAGTTTAGTGGGGAATCAGTACTTC.

The rearrangement links TRBV12-3 or TRBV12-4 to TRBJ1-2; 7 bases match TRBD1. The CDR3 loop spans 13 amino acids. V was clipped by 5 bases and J by 8 bases; unmatched bases: 8. The CDR3 is CASSEGGPRGYTF. The CDR3 DNA is TGTGCCAGCAGTGAAGGGGGCCCTAGGGGCTACACCTTC.

This clonotype was detected only a few times. The V gene is TRBV5-1, the J gene TRBJ1-1; D gene uncertain. The V end was cut by 4 bases, the J end by 1 base, with 20 bases between. The germline V gene encodes CDR1 SGHRS and CDR2 YFSETQ. This CDR3 spans 17 amino acids. The CDR3 sequence: CASSRLTGEPQNTEAFF. CDR3 nucleotides: TGCGCCAGCAGCCGACTTACGGGTGAGCCTCAGAACACTGAAGCTTTCTTT. The full variable domain, with the rest looked up from reference TRBV5-1 and TRBJ1-1, is KAGVTQTPRYLIKTRGQQVTLSCSPISGHRSVSWYQQTPGQGLQFLFEYFSETQRNKGNFPGRFSGRQFSNSRSEMNVSTLELGDSALYLCASSRLTGEPQNTEAFFGQGTRLTVV.

The genes are TRBV27 and TRBJ2-4, with 10 bases matching TRBD2. V dropped 5 bases and J dropped 7; count of bases not matched to a gene: 8. The germline gives CDR1 MNHEY, CDR2 SMNVEV (reference sequence). CDR3 length: 15 amino acids. In DNA, the CDR3 is TGTGCCAGCAGTGCCCGACTAGCGGGTGGGAACATTCAGTACTTC. This translates into CASSARLAGGNIQYF.

This clonotype was found a few times. The chain couples TRBV5-1 to TRBJ2-1; D unresolved. With 2 bases removed from V and 9 bases from J, the gap between germline ends came to 9 bases. The length of the CDR3 is 12 residues. Germline loops: CDR1 SGHRS, CDR2 YFSETQ. The CDR3 spells CASSFLGTEQFF. The CDR3 coding sequence is TGCGCCAGCAGCTTCCTAGGCACTGAGCAGTTCTTC.

The sample holds a few counts of this clonotype. This chain uses TRBV7-2 with TRBJ2-3; 7 nucleotides align to TRBD1. The CDR3 is made up of 15 amino acids. Germline trimming cut 5 bases from V and 2 bases from J; bases unmatched to any gene: 7. The V gene's germline CDR1 is SGHTA and CDR2 FQGNSA. In DNA form, the CDR3 reads TGTGCCAGCAGCCACCGGACAGGTCTCACAGATACGCAGTATTTT. This encodes CASSHRTGLTDTQYF.

V gene TRBV20-1 combines with J gene TRBJ1-3, with 10 bases aligning to TRBD1. Trimming at V came to 0 bases and at J to 1 base, leaving 6 bases not matched to a gene. Germline V gene lookup returns CDR1 DFQATT and CDR2 SNEGSKA (reference sequence). CDR3 size: 17 residues. In nucleotides, the CDR3 is TGCAGTGCTAGAGATCCGGGACAGGGGATTTCTGGAAACACCATATATTTT. It translates to CSARDPGQGISGNTIYF.

The chain is built from TRBV4-3 and TRBJ2-5; tentative D call: TRBD1 (6 bases). The germline V and J ends were trimmed by 4 bases and 5 bases, with 11 bases remaining between them. The germline V gene has CDR1 LGHNA and CDR2 YSLEER. The CDR3 contains 13 residues. The CDR3 loop is CASSRRQGETQYF. The CDR3 DNA reads TGCGCCAGCAGCCGTCGGCAGGGGGAGACCCAGTACTTC.

This rearrangement joins TRBV27 to TRBJ2-3; D call uncertain. This CDR3 is 16 amino acids long. The V end was cut by 5 bases, the J end by 3 bases, with 18 bases between. CDR1 is MNHEY and CDR2 is SMNVEV in the germline V gene (reference sequence). CDR3 nucleotide sequence: TGTGCCAGCAGTCCCCAAGCCGTTACGACAACAGATACGCAGTATTTT. Protein product: CASSPQAVTTTDTQYF.

The rearrangement joins TRBV7-3 to TRBJ2-1; 7 bases line up with TRBD2. The CDR3 consists of 17 residues. CDR1 is SGHTA, CDR2 FQGTGA, per germline. With 6 bases clipped from V and 0 bases from J, the junction kept 11 bases outside the gene matches. This CDR3 is CASSSRAAGSSYNEQFF. The CDR3 nucleotides are TGTGCCAGCAGTAGTAGGGCAGCGGGAAGCTCCTACAATGAGCAGTTCTTC.

This clonotype was counted at least ten times. The chain employs TRBV29-1 and TRBJ1-2, with 10 positions matching TRBD1. V shed 7 bases, J shed 6 bases, and the junction held 14 bases outside the gene matches. The CDR3 covers 15 residues. CDR1 and CDR2 (germline): SQVTM, ANQGSEA. This CDR3 is CSAGYRDRGVDGYTF. As DNA, the CDR3 is TGCAGCGCAGGGTACCGGGACAGGGGAGTTGATGGCTACACCTTC.

This chain joins TRBV5-8 and TRBJ2-7; 9 bases line up with TRBD2. The CDR3 is made up of 16 amino acids. The germline CDR1 and CDR2 sequences are SGHTS and YDEGEE. V lost 4 bases and J lost 6; bases outside the gene matches: 14. The CDR3 protein is CASSGGLALGMAEQYF. The CDR3 DNA follows: TGTGCCAGCAGCGGGGGACTAGCCCTTGGTATGGCCGAGCAGTACTTC.

This clonotype was detected only a few times. The rearrangement uses TRBV28 and TRBJ1-2; D is unclear. The V gene lost 1 base and the J gene lost 0 bases, with 12 bases spanning the gap. This CDR3 has 16 residues. The V gene's germline CDR1 is MDHEN and CDR2 SYDVKM. Here the CDR3 DNA reads TGTGCCAGCAGTTTATTATGGGCCCAGACTAACTATGGCTACACCTTC. Translated, it gives CASSLLWAQTNYGYTF.

This clonotype was found a few times. The chain has TRBV5-5 and TRBJ1-1, with D tentatively TRBD1 (6 bases). Germline CDR1 reads SGHKS; CDR2 reads YYEKEE (reference sequence). V shed 4 bases and J shed 8 bases, with 15 bases lying between them. The CDR3 length is 13 residues. In nucleotides, the CDR3 is TGTGCCAGCAGCGGAAACAGGGAGTACGAAGCTTTCTTT. It translates to CASSGNREYEAFF.